These T cell receptor beta chains were read from a single sample in a study of cytomegalovirus exposure and HLA in healthy donors. Repertoires were generated with immunoSEQ multiplex PCR, while TCRdb's copy carries only in-frame clones and drops some. The repertoire has 170,000 or so clones, 77% of them found once; the top ten carry about 1.4%. The sequencing input was PBMCs. The receptors were gathered from a woman between 25 and 40 years old in good health and CMV-seropositive. Each CDR3 is given with its conserved first and last residue. Each record gives: clone size, J gene, D gene, V gene, CDR3 DNA, CDR3 protein. The D gene is left open where the match is weak. Size values are once, few and many counts, or a class for expanded clones, and some rows have none.

clone size: NA; J gene: TRBJ1-2; D gene: TRBD1; V gene: TRBV14; CDR3 DNA: TGTGCCAGCAGCCAGCTGACAGGGGCCTATGGCTACACCTTC; CDR3 protein: CASSQLTGAYGYTF
clone size: NA; J gene: TRBJ1-2; D gene: TRBD1; V gene: TRBV30; CDR3 DNA: TGTGCCTGGGGAGGGGGCCCGAGGTATGGCTACACCTTC; CDR3 protein: CAWGGGPRYGYTF
clone size: NA; J gene: TRBJ2-5; D gene: NA; V gene: TRBV21-1; CDR3 DNA: TGTGCCAGCAGCAAAGGGGGTAGCGGGAGGGCCGGAGAGACCCAGTACTTC; CDR3 protein: CASSKGGSGRAGETQYF
clone size: NA; J gene: TRBJ2-3; D gene: TRBD2; V gene: TRBV7-3; CDR3 DNA: TGTGCCAGCAGCTTAACCAGGGGGACTAGCGGGAGGGCCATCGGAGATACGCAGTATTTT; CDR3 protein: CASSLTRGTSGRAIGDTQYF
clone size: NA; J gene: TRBJ2-2; D gene: NA; V gene: TRBV10-2; CDR3 DNA: TGCGCCAGCAATACGGGATCAACCACCGGGGAGCTGTTTTTT; CDR3 protein: CASNTGSTTGELFF
clone size: NA; J gene: TRBJ2-1; D gene: TRBD2; V gene: TRBV11-3; CDR3 DNA: TGTGCCAGCAGCAGTACTAGCGGGAGATACAATGAGCAGTTCTTC; CDR3 protein: CASSSTSGRYNEQFF
clone size: NA; J gene: TRBJ2-1; D gene: NA; V gene: TRBV6-4; CDR3 DNA: TGTGCCAGCAGCTCGGACTTGGGGGGCTACAATGAGCAGTTCTTC; CDR3 protein: CASSSDLGGYNEQFF
clone size: NA; J gene: TRBJ1-1; D gene: NA; V gene: TRBV5-5; CDR3 DNA: TGTGCCAGCAGCTTGGCGGGGTGGGCACGGGAGACTTTCTTT; CDR3 protein: CASSLAGWARETFF
clone size: NA; J gene: TRBJ1-5; D gene: TRBD1; V gene: TRBV28; CDR3 DNA: TGTGCCAGCAGTTTACAAGGACAGGGTGACAATCAGCCCCAGCATTTT; CDR3 protein: CASSLQGQGDNQPQHF
clone size: NA; J gene: TRBJ2-2; D gene: TRBD2; V gene: TRBV27; CDR3 DNA: TGTGCCAGCAGGCGGGGGCTAGCGGGAGGAATCACCGGGGAGCTGTTTTTT; CDR3 protein: CASRRGLAGGITGELFF
clone size: NA; J gene: TRBJ2-7; D gene: NA; V gene: TRBV5-1; CDR3 DNA: TGCGCCAGCAGCGAAGCGGGTGGTAGCTCCTACGAGCAGTACTTC; CDR3 protein: CASSEAGGSSYEQYF
clone size: NA; J gene: TRBJ1-1; D gene: TRBD1; V gene: TRBV5-1; CDR3 DNA: TGCGCCAGCAGCTTGGAGGCAGGGGGGTTGAACACTGAAGCTTTCTTT; CDR3 protein: CASSLEAGGLNTEAFF
clone size: NA; J gene: TRBJ2-3; D gene: NA; V gene: TRBV28; CDR3 DNA: TGTGCCAGCAGGACAGGTGTAGATACGCAGTATTTT; CDR3 protein: CASRTGVDTQYF
clone size: NA; J gene: TRBJ2-2; D gene: NA; V gene: TRBV7-2; CDR3 DNA: TGTGCCAGCAGCACCACAGATTTCAACACCGGGGAGCTGTTTTTT; CDR3 protein: CASSTTDFNTGELFF
clone size: NA; J gene: TRBJ2-7; D gene: NA; V gene: TRBV6-6; CDR3 DNA: TGTGCCAGCAGGCCGGGGGCAGGGGGTTACGAGCAGTACTTC; CDR3 protein: CASRPGAGGYEQYF
clone size: once; J gene: TRBJ1-1; D gene: NA; V gene: TRBV19; CDR3 DNA: TGTGCCAGTAGTGCCTGGACAGTGAACACTGAAGCTTTCTTT; CDR3 protein: CASSAWTVNTEAFF
clone size: NA; J gene: TRBJ2-1; D gene: TRBD2; V gene: TRBV10-1; CDR3 DNA: TGCGCCAGCAGTGCTAGCGGGGGATACAATGAGCAGTTCTTC; CDR3 protein: CASSASGGYNEQFF
clone size: NA; J gene: TRBJ1-5; D gene: NA; V gene: TRBV5-6; CDR3 DNA: TGTGCCAGCAGCCCGGGACTCCAGGGTCAGCCCCAGCATTTT; CDR3 protein: CASSPGLQGQPQHF